This T cell receptor (beta chain) was retrieved from a study of regulatory T cells in long-lasting Graves disease. Specified time point: persistent/refractory GD, antithyroid drugs over 5 years with positive TRAb. The TCR library was made from RNA that had been extracted from PBMCs in TRIzol. In the case of this clonotype: Its antigen remains unknown. This could be a read error, since a much larger clone is one nucleotide away.

Trimming shortened V by 8 bases and J by 0 bases, and 17 bases separated the two germline ends. CDR3 length equals 15 residues. Germline V gives CDR1 SNHLY, CDR2 FYNNEI. Construction of TCR beta libraries relied on iRepertoire HTBI primers and on Arm-PCR targeting CDR3 regions. One entry per CDR3 protein results from TCRdb running MiXCR on the multiplex PCR reads. Among 300,000 or so distinct CDR3 sequences listed, about 20% were seen once. Study-wide results and limits: New patients shared 800 to 1,000 public clonotypes, fewer than the roughly 3,000 shared by persistent patients. There were preferences for TRBV28, TRBJ1-2 and TRBJ2-5 in persistent disease.

The sequence was collected from a female donor with Graves disease. The chain combines TRBV2 with TRBJ2-7; D is uncertain. The sample was peripheral blood mononuclear cells (PBMCs), taken when the disease was refractory, from a patient treated with antithyroid drugs. CDR3 sequence reads: CASSRYRSVSYEQYF. CDR3 DNA: TGTGCCAGCTCACGATATCGGAGTGTCTCCTACGAGCAGTACTTC.